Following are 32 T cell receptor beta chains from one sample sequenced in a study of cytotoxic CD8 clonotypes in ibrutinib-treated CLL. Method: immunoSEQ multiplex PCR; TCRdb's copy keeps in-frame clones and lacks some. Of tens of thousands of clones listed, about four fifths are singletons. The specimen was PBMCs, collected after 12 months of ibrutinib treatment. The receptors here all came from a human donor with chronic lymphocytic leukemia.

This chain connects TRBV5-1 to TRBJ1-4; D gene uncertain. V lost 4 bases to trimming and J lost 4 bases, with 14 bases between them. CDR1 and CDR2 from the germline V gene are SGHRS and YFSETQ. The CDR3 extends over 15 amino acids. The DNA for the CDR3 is TGCGCCAGCAGCCCCGGGTTGTCTGGTAATGAAAAACTGTTTTTT. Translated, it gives CASSPGLSGNEKLFF. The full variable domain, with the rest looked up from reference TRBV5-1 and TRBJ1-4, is KAGVTQTPRYLIKTRGQQVTLSCSPISGHRSVSWYQQTPGQGLQFLFEYFSETQRNKGNFPGRFSGRQFSNSRSEMNVSTLELGDSALYLCASSPGLSGNEKLFFGSGTQLSVL.

The CDR3 region is CASSPGGASAAYEQYF. The CDR3 DNA reads TGTGCCAGCAGCCCGGGGGGGGCTAGCGCTGCCTACGAGCAGTACTTC. The V gene is TRBV7-3, the J gene TRBJ2-7, with TRBD2 matching 8 bases. V shed 5 bases, J shed 2 bases, and the junction held 11 bases outside the gene matches. Germline assignment: CDR1 SGHTA and CDR2 FQGTGA. CDR3 size: 16 residues.

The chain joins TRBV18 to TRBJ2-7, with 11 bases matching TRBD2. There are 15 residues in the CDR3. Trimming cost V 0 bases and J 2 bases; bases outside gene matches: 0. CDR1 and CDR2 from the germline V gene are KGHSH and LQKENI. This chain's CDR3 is CASSPPGLAAYEQYF. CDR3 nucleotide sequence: TGTGCCAGCTCACCACCGGGACTAGCGGCCTACGAGCAGTACTTC.

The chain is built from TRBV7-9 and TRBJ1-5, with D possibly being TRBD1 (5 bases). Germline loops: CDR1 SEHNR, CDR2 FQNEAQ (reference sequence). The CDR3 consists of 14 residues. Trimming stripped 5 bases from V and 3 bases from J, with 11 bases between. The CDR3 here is CASSGRDLNQPQHF. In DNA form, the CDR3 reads TGTGCCAGCAGCGGGAGGGACCTCAATCAGCCCCAGCATTTT.

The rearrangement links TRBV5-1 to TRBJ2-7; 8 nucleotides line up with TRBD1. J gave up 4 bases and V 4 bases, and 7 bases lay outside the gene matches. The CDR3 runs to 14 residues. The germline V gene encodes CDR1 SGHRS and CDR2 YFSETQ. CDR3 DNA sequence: TGCGCCAGCAGCACTGGGACAGGACTTTACGAGCAGTACTTC. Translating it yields CASSTGTGLYEQYF.

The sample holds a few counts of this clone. The CDR3 region is CASSPDHTQYF. Written as DNA, the CDR3 is TGTGCCAGCTCACCGGACCATACGCAGTATTTT. The chain is built from TRBV18 and TRBJ2-3; D not resolved. Germline V gives CDR1 KGHSH, CDR2 LQKENI. V shed 3 bases and J shed 7 bases, with 5 bases lying between them. This CDR3 contains 11 residues.

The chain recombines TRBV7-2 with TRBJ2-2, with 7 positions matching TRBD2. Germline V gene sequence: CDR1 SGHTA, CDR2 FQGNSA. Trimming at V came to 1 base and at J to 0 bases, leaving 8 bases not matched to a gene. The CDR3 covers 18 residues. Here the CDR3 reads CASSLGALAATNTGELFF. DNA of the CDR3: TGTGCCAGCAGCTTAGGGGCCCTAGCGGCCACGAACACCGGGGAGCTGTTTTTT.

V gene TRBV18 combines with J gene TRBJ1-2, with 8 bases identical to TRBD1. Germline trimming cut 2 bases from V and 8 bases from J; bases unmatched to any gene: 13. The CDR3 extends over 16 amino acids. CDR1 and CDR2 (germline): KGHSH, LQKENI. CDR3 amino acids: CASSPDRGLRQGGYTF. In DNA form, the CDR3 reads TGTGCCAGCTCACCAGACAGGGGTCTTCGCCAGGGCGGCTACACCTTC.

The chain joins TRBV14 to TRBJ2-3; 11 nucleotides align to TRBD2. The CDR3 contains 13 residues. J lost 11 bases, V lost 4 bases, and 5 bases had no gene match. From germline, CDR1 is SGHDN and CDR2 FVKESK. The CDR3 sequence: CASSRPLAGVQYF. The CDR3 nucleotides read TGTGCCAGCAGCCGACCACTAGCGGGGGTGCAGTATTTT.

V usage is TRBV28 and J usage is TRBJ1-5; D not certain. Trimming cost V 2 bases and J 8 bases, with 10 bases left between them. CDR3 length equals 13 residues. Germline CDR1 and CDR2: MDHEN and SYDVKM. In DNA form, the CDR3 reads TGTGCCAGCAGTTTACCCGGGTCGGAGCCCCAGCATTTT. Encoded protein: CASSLPGSEPQHF.

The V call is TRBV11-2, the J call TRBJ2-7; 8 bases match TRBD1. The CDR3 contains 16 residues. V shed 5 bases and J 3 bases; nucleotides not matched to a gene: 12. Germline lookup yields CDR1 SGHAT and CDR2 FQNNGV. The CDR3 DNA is TGTGCCAGCAGCCCCCCTCAGGGGACAGGCCGCTACGAGCAGTACTTC. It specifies CASSPPQGTGRYEQYF.

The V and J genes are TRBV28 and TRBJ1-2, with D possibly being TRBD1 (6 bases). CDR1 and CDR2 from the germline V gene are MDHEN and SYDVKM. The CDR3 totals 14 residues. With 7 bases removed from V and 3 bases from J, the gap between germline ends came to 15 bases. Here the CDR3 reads CASTPGGTDYGYTF. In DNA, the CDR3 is TGTGCCAGCACCCCTGGGGGCACGGACTATGGCTACACCTTC.

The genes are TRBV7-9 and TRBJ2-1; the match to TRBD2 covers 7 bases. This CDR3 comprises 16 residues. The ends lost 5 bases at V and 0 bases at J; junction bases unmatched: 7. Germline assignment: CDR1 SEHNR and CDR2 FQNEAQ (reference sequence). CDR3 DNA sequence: TGTGCCAGCAGCCCCGACGGGGGGAGCTCCTACAATGAGCAGTTCTTC. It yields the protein CASSPDGGSSYNEQFF.

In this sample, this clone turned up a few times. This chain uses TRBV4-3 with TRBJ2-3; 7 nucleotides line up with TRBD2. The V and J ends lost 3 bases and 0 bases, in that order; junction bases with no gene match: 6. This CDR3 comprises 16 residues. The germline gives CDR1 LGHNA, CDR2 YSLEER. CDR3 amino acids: CASSQGGRYSTDTQYF. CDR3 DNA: TGCGCCAGCAGCCAGGGGGGGAGGTACAGCACAGATACGCAGTATTTT.

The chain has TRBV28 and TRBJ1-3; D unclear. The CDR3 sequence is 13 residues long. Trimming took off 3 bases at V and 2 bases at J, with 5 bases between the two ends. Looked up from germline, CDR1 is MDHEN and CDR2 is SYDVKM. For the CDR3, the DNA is TGTGCCAGCAGTTTTCGGGCTGGAAACACCATATATTTT. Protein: CASSFRAGNTIYF.

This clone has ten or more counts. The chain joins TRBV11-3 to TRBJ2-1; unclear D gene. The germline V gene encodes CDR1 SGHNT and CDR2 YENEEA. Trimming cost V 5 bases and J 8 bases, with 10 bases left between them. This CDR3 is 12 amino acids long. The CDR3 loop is CASSSLGHEQFF. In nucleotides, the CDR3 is TGTGCCAGCAGCAGCCTGGGCCATGAGCAGTTCTTC.

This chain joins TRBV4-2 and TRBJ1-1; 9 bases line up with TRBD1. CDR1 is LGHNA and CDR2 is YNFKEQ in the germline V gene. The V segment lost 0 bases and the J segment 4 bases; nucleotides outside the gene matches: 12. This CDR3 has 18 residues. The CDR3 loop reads CASSQEWGQGPRFTEAFF. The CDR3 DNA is TGTGCCAGCAGCCAAGAATGGGGACAGGGCCCTAGATTCACTGAAGCTTTCTTT.

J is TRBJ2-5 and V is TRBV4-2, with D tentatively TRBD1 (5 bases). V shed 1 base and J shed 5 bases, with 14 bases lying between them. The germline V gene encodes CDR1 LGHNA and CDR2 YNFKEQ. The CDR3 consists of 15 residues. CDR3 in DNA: TGTGCCAGCAGCCAAGTCCAAGGGAAGGGGGAGACCCAGTACTTC. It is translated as CASSQVQGKGETQYF.

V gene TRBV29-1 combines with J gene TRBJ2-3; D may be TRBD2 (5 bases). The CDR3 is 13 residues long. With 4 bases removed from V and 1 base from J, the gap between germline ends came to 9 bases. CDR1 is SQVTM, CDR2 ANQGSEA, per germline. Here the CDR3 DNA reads TGCAGCGTTGTGAGGGTGGGCACAGATACGCAGTATTTT. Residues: CSVVRVGTDTQYF.

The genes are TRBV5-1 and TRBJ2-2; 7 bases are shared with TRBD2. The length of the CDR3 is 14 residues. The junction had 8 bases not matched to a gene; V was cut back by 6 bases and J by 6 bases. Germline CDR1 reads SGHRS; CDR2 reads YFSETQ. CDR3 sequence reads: CASMGRESAGELFF. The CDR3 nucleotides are TGCGCCAGCATGGGGCGGGAGTCGGCCGGGGAGCTGTTTTTT.

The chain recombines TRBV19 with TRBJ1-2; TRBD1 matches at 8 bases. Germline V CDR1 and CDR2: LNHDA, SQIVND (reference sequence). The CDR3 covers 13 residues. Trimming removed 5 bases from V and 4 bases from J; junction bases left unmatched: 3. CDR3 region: CASSWTGSYGYTF. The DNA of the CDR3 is TGTGCCAGTAGTTGGACAGGGTCCTATGGCTACACCTTC.

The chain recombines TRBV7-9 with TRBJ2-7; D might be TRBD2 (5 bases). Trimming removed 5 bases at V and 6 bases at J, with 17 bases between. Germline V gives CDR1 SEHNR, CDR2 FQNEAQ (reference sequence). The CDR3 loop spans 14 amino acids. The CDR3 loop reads CASSQDLTAGEQYF. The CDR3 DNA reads TGTGCCAGCAGCCAAGATCTAACGGCGGGCGAGCAGTACTTC.

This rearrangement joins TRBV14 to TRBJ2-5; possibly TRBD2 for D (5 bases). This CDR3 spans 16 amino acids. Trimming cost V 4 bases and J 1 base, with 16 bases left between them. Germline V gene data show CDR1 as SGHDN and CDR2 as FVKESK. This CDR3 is CASSPAVAWGQETQYF. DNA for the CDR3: TGTGCCAGCAGCCCGGCGGTAGCGTGGGGCCAAGAGACCCAGTACTTC.

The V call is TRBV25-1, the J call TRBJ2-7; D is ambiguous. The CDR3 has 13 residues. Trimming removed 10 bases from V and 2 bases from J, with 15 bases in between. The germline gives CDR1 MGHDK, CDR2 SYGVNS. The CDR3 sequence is CATSRTDAYEQYF. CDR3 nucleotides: TGTGCCACCTCCAGAACGGACGCCTACGAGCAGTACTTC.

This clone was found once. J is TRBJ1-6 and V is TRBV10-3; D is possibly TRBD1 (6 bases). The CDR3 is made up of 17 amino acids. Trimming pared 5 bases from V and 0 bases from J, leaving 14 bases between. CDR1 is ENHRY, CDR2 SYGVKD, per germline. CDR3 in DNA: TGTGCCATCAGTACGGGGACACGGAGCTCCTATAATTCACCCCTCCACTTT. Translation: CAISTGTRSSYNSPLHF.

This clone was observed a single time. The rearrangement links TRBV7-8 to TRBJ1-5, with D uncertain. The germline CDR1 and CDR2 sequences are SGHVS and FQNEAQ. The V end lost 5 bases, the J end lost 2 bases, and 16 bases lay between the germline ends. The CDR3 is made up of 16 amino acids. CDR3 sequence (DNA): TGTGCCAGCAGCCCCAGTACGGTCCGGGGCAATCAGCCCCAGCATTTT. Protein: CASSPSTVRGNQPQHF.

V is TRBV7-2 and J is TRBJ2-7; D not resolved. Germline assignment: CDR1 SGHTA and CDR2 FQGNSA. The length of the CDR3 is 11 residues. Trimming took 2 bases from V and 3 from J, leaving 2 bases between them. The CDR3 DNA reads TGTGCCAGCAGCTTAAACTACGAGCAGTACTTC. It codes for CASSLNYEQYF.

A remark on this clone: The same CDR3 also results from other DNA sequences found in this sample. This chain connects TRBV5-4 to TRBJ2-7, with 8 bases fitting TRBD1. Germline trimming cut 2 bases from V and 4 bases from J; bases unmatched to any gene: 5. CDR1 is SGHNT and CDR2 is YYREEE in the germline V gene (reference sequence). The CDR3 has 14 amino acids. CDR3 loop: CASSFGTGGYEQYF. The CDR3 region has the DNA TGTGCCAGCAGCTTCGGTACAGGGGGATACGAGCAGTACTTC.

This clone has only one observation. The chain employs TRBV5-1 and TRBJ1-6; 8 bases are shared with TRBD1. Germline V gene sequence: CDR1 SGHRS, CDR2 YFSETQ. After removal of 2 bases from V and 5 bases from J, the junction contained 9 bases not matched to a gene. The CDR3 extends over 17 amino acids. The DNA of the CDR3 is TGCGCCAGCAGCTTCTCCGGGACAGGAAGAAATAATTCACCCCTCCACTTT. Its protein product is CASSFSGTGRNNSPLHF.

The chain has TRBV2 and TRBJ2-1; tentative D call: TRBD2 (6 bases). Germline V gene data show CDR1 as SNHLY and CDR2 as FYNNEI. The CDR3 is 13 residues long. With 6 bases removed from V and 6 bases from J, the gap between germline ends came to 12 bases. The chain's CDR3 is CASSADYANEQFF. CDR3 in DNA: TGTGCCAGCAGCGCGGACTACGCCAATGAGCAGTTCTTC. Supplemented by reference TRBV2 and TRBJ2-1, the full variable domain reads EPEVTQTPSHQVTQMGQEVILRCVPISNHLYFYWYRQILGQKVEFLVSFYNNEISEKSEIFDDQFSVERPDGSNFTLKIRSTKLEDSAMYFCASSADYANEQFFGPGTRLTVL.

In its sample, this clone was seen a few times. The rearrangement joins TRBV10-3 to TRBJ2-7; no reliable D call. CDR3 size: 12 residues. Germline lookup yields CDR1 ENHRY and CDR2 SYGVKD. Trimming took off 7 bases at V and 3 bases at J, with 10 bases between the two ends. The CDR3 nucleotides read TGTGCCATCACCACGGACGGCTACGAGCAGTACTTC. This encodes CAITTDGYEQYF.

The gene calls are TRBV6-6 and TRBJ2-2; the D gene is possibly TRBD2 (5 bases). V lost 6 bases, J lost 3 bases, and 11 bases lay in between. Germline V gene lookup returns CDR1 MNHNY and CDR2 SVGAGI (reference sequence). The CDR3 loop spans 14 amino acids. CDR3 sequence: CASSALGDTGELFF. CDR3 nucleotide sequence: TGTGCCAGCAGCGCCTTGGGAGACACCGGGGAGCTGTTTTTT.